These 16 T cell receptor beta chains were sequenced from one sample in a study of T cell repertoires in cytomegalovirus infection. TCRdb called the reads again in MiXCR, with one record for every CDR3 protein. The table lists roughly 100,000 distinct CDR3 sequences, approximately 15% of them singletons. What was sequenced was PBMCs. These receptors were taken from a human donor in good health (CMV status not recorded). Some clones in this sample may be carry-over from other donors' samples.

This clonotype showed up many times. CDR3 protein: CASSPRRGAYNEQFF. CDR3 DNA sequence: TGTGCCAGCAGCCCCCGAAGGGGTGCCTACAATGAGCAGTTCTTC. V usage is TRBV7-2 and J usage is TRBJ2-1; TRBD1 is a possible D gene (5 bases). Trimming removed 5 bases at V and 2 bases at J, with 13 bases between. This CDR3 has 15 amino acids. CDR1 SGHTA and CDR2 FQGNSA come from the germline V gene. The complete variable domain, with remaining parts taken from reference TRBV7-2 and TRBJ2-1, reads GAGVSQSPSNKVTEKGKDVELRCDPISGHTALYWYRQSLGQGLEFLIYFQGNSAPDKSGLPSDRFSAERTGGSVSTLTIQRTQQEDSAVYLCASSPRRGAYNEQFFGPGTRLTVL.

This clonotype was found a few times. The CDR3 bases are TGTGCCAGTACGGACGATGCCAGCAATCAGCCCCAGCATTTT. It is translated as CASTDDASNQPQHF. The rearrangement links TRBV19 to TRBJ1-5; D uncertain. The CDR3 is 14 residues long. V was trimmed by 7 bases and J by 1 base, leaving 11 bases between them. Germline V gene sequence: CDR1 LNHDA, CDR2 SQIVND (reference sequence).

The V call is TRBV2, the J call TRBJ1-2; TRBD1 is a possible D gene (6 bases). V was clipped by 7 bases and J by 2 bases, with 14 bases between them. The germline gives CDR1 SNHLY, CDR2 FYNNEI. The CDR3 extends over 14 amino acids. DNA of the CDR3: TGTGCCAGCACCCGAGGGGGACAAAACTATGGCTACACCTTC. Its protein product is CASTRGGQNYGYTF.

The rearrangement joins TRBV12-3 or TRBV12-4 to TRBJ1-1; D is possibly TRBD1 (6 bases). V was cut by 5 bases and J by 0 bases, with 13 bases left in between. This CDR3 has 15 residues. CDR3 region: CASSTAGAVNTEAFF. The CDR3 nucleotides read TGTGCCAGCAGTACCGCGGGGGCCGTGAACACTGAAGCTTTCTTT.

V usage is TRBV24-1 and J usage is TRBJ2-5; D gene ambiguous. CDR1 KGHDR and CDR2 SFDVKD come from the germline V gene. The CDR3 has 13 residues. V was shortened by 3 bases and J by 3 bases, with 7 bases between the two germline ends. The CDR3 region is CATSDEAEETQYF. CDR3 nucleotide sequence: TGTGCCACCAGTGATGAGGCGGAAGAGACCCAGTACTTC.

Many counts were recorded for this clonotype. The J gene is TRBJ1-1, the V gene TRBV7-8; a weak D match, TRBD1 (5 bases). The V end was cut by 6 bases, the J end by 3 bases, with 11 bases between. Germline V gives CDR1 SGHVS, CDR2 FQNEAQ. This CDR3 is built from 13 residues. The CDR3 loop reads CASRKGVDTEAFF. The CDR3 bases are TGTGCCAGCAGAAAAGGGGTCGACACTGAAGCTTTCTTT.

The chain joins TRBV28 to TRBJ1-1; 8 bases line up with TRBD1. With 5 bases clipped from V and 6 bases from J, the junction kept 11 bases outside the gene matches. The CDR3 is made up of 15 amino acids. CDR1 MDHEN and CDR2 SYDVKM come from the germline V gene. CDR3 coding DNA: TGTGCCAGCAGTACACCGGACAGGGACGGGGCTGAAGCTTTCTTT. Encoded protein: CASSTPDRDGAEAFF.

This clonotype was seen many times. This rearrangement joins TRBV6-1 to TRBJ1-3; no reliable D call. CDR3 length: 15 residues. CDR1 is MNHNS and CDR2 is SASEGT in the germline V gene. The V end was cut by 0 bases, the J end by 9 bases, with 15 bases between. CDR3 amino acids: CASSEALGPGGTIYF. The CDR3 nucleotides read TGTGCCAGCAGTGAAGCTCTCGGGCCCGGCGGCACCATATATTTT.

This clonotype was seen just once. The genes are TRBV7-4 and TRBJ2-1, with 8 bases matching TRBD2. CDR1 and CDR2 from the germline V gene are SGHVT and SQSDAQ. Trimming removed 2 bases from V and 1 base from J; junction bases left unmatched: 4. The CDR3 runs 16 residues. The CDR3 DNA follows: TGTGCCAGCAGCTTAATTAGCGGGGTGTCCTACAATGAGCAGTTCTTC. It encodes CASSLISGVSYNEQFF.

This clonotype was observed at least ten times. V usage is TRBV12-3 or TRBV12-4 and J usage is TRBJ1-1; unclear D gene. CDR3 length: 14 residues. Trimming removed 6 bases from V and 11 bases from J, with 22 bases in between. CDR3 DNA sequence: TGTGCCAGCAGACTCCAGATAGCCGAGGGAGACGCTTTCTTT. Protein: CASRLQIAEGDAFF.

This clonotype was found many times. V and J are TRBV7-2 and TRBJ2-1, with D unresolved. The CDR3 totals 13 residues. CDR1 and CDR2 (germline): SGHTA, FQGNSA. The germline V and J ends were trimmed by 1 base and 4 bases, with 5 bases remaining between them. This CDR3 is CASSLDQYNEQFF. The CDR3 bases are TGTGCCAGCAGCTTAGACCAATACAATGAGCAGTTCTTC.

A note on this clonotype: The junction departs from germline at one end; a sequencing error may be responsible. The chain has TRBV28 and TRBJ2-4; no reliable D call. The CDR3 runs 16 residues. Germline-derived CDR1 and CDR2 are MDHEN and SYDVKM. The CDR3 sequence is CASSLSTDGAKNIQSF. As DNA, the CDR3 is TGTGCCAGCAGTTTAAGTACGGATGGAGCCAAAAACATTCAGTCCTTC. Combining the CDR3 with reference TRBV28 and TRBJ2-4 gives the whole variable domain DVKVTQSSRYLVKRTGEKVFLECVQDMDHENMFWYRQDPGLGLRLIYFSYDVKMKEKGDIPEGYSVSREKKERFSLILESASTNQTSMYLCASSLSTDGAKNIQSFGAGTRLSVL.

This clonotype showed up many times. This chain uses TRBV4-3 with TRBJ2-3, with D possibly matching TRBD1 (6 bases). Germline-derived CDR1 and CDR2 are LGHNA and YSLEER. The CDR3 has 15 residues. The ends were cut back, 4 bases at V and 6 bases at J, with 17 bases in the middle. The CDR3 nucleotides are TGCGCCAGCAGCCTCCTGGACAGTGGGGCGGATACGCAGTATTTT. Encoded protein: CASSLLDSGADTQYF.

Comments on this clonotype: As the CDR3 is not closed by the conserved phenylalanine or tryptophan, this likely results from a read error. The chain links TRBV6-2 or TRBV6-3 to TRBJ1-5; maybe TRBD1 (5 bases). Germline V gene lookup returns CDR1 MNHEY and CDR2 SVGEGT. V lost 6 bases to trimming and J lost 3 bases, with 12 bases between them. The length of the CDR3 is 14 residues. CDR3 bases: TGTGCCAGCAGCGTGACAGACTTCAATCAGCCCCAGCATCTT. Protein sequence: CASSVTDFNQPQHL.

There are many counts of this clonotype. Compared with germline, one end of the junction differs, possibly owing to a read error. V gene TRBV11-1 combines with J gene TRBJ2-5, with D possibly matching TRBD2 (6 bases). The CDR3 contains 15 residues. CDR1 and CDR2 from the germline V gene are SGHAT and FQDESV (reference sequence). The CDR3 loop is CASSLGTTDQETQYF. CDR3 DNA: TGTGCCAGCAGCTTAGGGACTACCGACCAGGAGACCCAGTACTTC. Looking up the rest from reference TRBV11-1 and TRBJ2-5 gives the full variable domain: EAEVAQSPRYKITEKSQAVAFWCDPISGHATLYWYRQILGQGPELLVQFQDESVVDDSQLPKDRFSAERLKGVDSTLKIQPAELGDSAMYLCASSLGTTDQETQYFGPGTRLLVL.

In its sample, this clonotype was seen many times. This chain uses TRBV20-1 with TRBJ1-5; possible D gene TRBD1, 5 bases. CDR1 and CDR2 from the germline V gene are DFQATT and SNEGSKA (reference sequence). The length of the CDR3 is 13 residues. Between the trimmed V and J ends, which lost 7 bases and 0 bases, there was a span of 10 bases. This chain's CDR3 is CSVQEDSNQPQHF. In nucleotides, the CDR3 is TGCAGTGTACAGGAGGATAGCAATCAGCCCCAGCATTTT.